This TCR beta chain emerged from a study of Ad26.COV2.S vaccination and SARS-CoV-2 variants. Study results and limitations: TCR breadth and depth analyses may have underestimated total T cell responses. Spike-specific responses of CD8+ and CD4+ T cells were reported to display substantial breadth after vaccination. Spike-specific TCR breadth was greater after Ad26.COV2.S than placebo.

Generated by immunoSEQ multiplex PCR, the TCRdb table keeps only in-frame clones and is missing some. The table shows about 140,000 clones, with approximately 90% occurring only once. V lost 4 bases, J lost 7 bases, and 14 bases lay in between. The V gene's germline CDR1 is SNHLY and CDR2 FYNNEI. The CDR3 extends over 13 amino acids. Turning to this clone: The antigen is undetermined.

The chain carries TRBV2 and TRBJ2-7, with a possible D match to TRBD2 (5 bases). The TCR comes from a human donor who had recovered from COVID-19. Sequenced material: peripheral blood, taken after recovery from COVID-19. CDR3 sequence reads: CASSADLATEQYF. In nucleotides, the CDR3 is TGTGCCAGCAGTGCCGACTTAGCGACAGAGCAGTACTTC.